This T cell receptor beta chain comes out of a study of technical replicates of blood from several donors (TCRdb year 2017). The germline V gene sets CDR1 to MGHRA and CDR2 to YSYEKL. The CDR3 holds 13 amino acids from the cysteine to the phenylalanine. The retained sequence is limited to the CDR3, 39 bases, with the frame set at the first base. V loses 3 bases of germline sequence and J loses 3 bases, and the interval between the two ends is 5 bases. Receptors were amplified or captured by the immunoSEQ multiplex PCR assay. This is the immuneACCESS table as TCRdb keeps it, with only in-frame sequences that have V and J called. A part of the clones is gone; compared with another copy, unresolved V genes explain less than half, and the rest is unexplained. In all, the sample holds 91,000 or so clones, and roughly 96% of those were seen once. More than 0.2% of the sample is taken by the ten largest.

As regards this clone: Which antigen it targets is not known. Per-base quality was not reported, and no clone a single base away is much larger than it.

The sequence derives from a human donor in good health. Material for sequencing was T cells isolated from PBMCs. The chain uses TRBV4-1 and TRBJ2-2; the D gene cannot be named for sure. The nucleotide sequence is given as TGCGCCAGCAGCCAGCTACACACCGGGGAGCTGTTTTTT. Its translation is CASSQLHTGELFF.